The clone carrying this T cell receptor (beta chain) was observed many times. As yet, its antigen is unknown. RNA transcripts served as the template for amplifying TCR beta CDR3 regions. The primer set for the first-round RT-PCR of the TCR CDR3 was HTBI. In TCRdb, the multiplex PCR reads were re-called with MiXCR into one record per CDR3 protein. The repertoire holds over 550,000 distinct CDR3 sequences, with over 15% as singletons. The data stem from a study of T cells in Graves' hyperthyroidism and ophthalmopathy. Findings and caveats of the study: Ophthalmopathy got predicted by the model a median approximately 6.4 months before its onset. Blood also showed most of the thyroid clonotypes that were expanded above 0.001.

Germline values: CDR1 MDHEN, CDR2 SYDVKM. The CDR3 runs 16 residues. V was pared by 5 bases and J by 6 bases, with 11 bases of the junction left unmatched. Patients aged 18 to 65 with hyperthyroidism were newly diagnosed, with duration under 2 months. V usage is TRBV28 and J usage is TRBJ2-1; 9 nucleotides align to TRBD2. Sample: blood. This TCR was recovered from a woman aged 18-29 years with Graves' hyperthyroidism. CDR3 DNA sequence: TGTGCCAGCAGTGAGACTCCAGCGGGAGGTAGCAATGAGCAGTTCTTC. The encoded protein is CASSETPAGGSNEQFF.